A single sample gave rise to the 32 T cell receptor beta chains below, sequenced in a study of T cells after yellow fever vaccination. TCRdb analysed the 5' RACE reads with MiXCR anew, one entry per CDR3 protein. In the table there are 550,000 to 750,000 distinct CDR3 sequences, less than 15% of which are singletons. Sequencing used PBMCs, obtained on the day of the yellow fever booster vaccination. These receptors originate from a man aged 25 to 40 who received the YFV17D yellow fever vaccine.

This clonotype was seen more than once but under ten times. The chain employs TRBV12-3 or TRBV12-4 and TRBJ2-1; TRBD2 matches at 7 bases. V gave up 7 bases and J gave up 10 bases; unmatched junction bases: 16. The CDR3 runs to 15 residues. The CDR3 loop reads CASIVLATHSGEQFF. CDR3 DNA: TGTGCCAGCATTGTACTAGCGACTCATTCAGGGGAGCAGTTCTTC.

This clonotype came up a few times. The chain has TRBV9 and TRBJ2-4; D not resolved. Trimming removed 0 bases at V and 1 base at J, with 11 bases between. The germline CDR1 and CDR2 sequences are SGDLS and YYNGEE. The CDR3 runs to 16 residues. The CDR3 is CASSVERMGAKNIQYF. CDR3 sequence (DNA): TGTGCCAGCAGCGTAGAAAGGATGGGGGCCAAAAACATTCAGTACTTC. Variable domain in full (rest from reference TRBV9 and TRBJ2-4): DSGVTQTPKHLITATGQRVTLRCSPRSGDLSVYWYQQSLDQGLQFLIQYYNGEERAKGNILERFSAQQFPDLHSELNLSSLELGDSALYFCASSVERMGAKNIQYFGAGTRLSVL.

The chain combines TRBV5-4 with TRBJ2-5; TRBD2 aligns across 14 bases. Trimming cost V 6 bases and J 2 bases; bases outside gene matches: 3. Germline loops: CDR1 SGHNT, CDR2 YYREEE (reference sequence). The CDR3 is made up of 15 amino acids. The CDR3 loop reads CASTRLAGGQETQYF. CDR3 DNA sequence: TGTGCCAGCACCAGACTAGCGGGAGGGCAAGAGACCCAGTACTTC.

This clonotype was counted between two and nine times. The rearrangement uses TRBV20-1 and TRBJ2-4, with a possible D match to TRBD1 (5 bases). Trimming removed 0 bases at V and 0 bases at J, with 9 bases between. CDR3 size: 15 residues. The germline V gene has CDR1 DFQATT and CDR2 SNEGSKA (reference sequence). CDR3 loop: CSARDGQGAKNIQYF. For the CDR3, the DNA is TGCAGTGCTAGAGATGGGCAGGGAGCCAAAAACATTCAGTACTTC.

This rearrangement joins TRBV2 to TRBJ1-4; maybe TRBD1 (5 bases). The CDR3 extends over 15 amino acids. CDR1 and CDR2 (germline): SNHLY, FYNNEI. Trimming cost V 7 bases and J 6 bases, with 18 bases left between them. This CDR3 is CASTETQGSHEKLFF. The CDR3 DNA sequence: TGTGCCAGCACAGAAACGCAGGGTTCTCATGAAAAACTGTTTTTT.

This clonotype occurred a few times. The chain recombines TRBV7-6 with TRBJ2-2; D perhaps matches TRBD2 (6 bases). CDR3 size: 15 residues. The V gene's germline CDR1 is SGHVS and CDR2 FNYEAQ. V lost 5 bases and J lost 3, with 13 bases in between. The CDR3: CASSPHRGDTGELFF. DNA for the CDR3: TGTGCCAGCAGCCCACACCGCGGGGACACCGGGGAGCTGTTTTTT.

This clonotype was found a few times. The chain links TRBV28 to TRBJ1-4; 9 nucleotides match TRBD1. Germline V gene lookup returns CDR1 MDHEN and CDR2 SYDVKM. This CDR3 has 17 residues. V lost 4 bases and J lost 11; bases outside the gene matches: 17. CDR3 bases: TGTGCCAGCAGTTCTTCACACATTACAGGGGGCGAGCTCAAACTGTTTTTT. It codes for CASSSSHITGGELKLFF.

This clonotype was detected a few times. The chain uses TRBV29-1 and TRBJ2-3; TRBD2 is a possible D gene (7 bases). The CDR3 covers 13 residues. Germline CDR1 and CDR2: SQVTM and ANQGSEA. Trimming left V 4 bases short and J 4 bases short, with 12 bases between. The CDR3 loop is CSVGGGRADTQYF. In DNA, the CDR3 is TGCAGCGTTGGGGGGGGCAGAGCAGATACGCAGTATTTT.

This chain links TRBV6-1 with TRBJ1-5; TRBD1 matches 8 bases. V was clipped by 7 bases and J by 4 bases; unmatched bases: 6. CDR1 and CDR2 from the germline V gene are MNHNS and SASEGT. The CDR3 covers 14 residues. CDR3 region: CASTWTGPNQPQHF. CDR3 DNA: TGTGCCAGCACATGGACAGGGCCAAATCAGCCCCAGCATTTT.

The J gene is TRBJ2-1, the V gene TRBV25-1, with 9 bases lining up with TRBD1. After removal of 6 bases from V and 7 bases from J, the junction contained 1 base not matched to a gene. Germline V gene lookup returns CDR1 MGHDK and CDR2 SYGVNS. The CDR3 runs 12 residues. The CDR3 sequence: CASRQGANEQFF. The CDR3 nucleotides are TGTGCCAGCAGACAGGGGGCGAATGAGCAGTTCTTC.

The rearrangement uses TRBV5-1 and TRBJ2-4, with TRBD1 matching 7 bases. CDR1 is SGHRS and CDR2 is YFSETQ in the germline V gene. The CDR3 spans 17 residues. The V gene end was trimmed by 7 bases and the J gene end by 9 bases; junction bases not matched to a gene: 22. The CDR3 sequence is CASSFLGRGGVGAIQYF. The DNA of the CDR3 is TGCGCCAGCTCCTTCCTCGGAAGAGGGGGCGTTGGCGCCATTCAGTACTTC.

This clonotype was seen at least ten times. J is TRBJ2-5 and V is TRBV13, with a weak D call TRBD2 (5 bases). The CDR3 has 13 amino acids. The germline CDR1 and CDR2 sequences are PRHDT and FYEKMQ (reference sequence). Deletions cut 3 bases from V and 2 bases from J, with 7 bases between. The CDR3 loop is CASSLRAQETQYF. The CDR3 bases are TGTGCCAGCAGCTTGAGGGCTCAAGAGACCCAGTACTTC.

This chain links TRBV11-2 with TRBJ2-7, with D maybe TRBD2 (6 bases). The germline gives CDR1 SGHAT, CDR2 FQNNGV. V was trimmed by 5 bases and J by 0 bases, leaving 17 bases between them. The CDR3 runs 16 residues. In DNA form, the CDR3 reads TGTGCCAGCAGCGCCCCGGGACTTTCGAGCTCCTACGAGCAGTACTTC. It encodes CASSAPGLSSSYEQYF.

V usage is TRBV7-6 and J usage is TRBJ2-5; possibly TRBD2 for D (5 bases). The germline V gene has CDR1 SGHVS and CDR2 FNYEAQ. The V end was cut by 1 base, the J end by 5 bases, with 11 bases between. The CDR3 length is 14 residues. CDR3 amino acids: CASSLGGSDETQYF. The CDR3 DNA follows: TGTGCCAGCAGCTTAGGAGGGAGCGACGAGACCCAGTACTTC.

This clonotype was detected ten times or more. The J gene is TRBJ1-2, the V gene TRBV2; D gene uncertain. Germline values: CDR1 SNHLY, CDR2 FYNNEI. The CDR3 consists of 15 residues. Trimming shortened V by 1 base and J by 3 bases, and 12 bases separated the two germline ends. CDR3 DNA sequence: TGTGCCAGCAGTGAAGACCGCCACTCTGACTATGGCTACACCTTC. Its protein is CASSEDRHSDYGYTF.

The V call is TRBV7-9, the J call TRBJ2-5; D might be TRBD1 or TRBD2, each matching 5 bases. V lost 0 bases, J lost 1 base, and 9 bases lay in between. Germline CDR1 SEHNR, CDR2 FQNEAQ (reference sequence). The CDR3 spans 15 residues. The CDR3 spells CASSLAQGPQETQYF. The CDR3 DNA reads as TGTGCCAGCAGCTTAGCGCAGGGACCCCAAGAGACCCAGTACTTC.

V and J are TRBV28 and TRBJ2-4; a weak D match, TRBD1 (5 bases). This CDR3 comprises 11 residues. Trimming took off 5 bases at V and 11 bases at J, with 10 bases between the two ends. Germline values: CDR1 MDHEN, CDR2 SYDVKM. CDR3 bases: TGTGCCAGCAGTACTACAGGAGTTCAGTACTTC. Amino acid sequence: CASSTTGVQYF.

This clonotype has just a few counts. This rearrangement joins TRBV28 to TRBJ2-5; the D gene is possibly TRBD1 (6 bases). Germline V CDR1 and CDR2: MDHEN, SYDVKM. The V end lost 4 bases, the J end lost 3 bases, and 9 bases lay between the germline ends. This CDR3 is 13 amino acids long. For the CDR3, the DNA is TGTGCCAGCAGTTGGTCAGGGGAAGAGACCCAGTACTTC. Translated: CASSWSGEETQYF.

The V call is TRBV21-1, the J call TRBJ2-2; the D call TRBD1 from the table was never checked on the DNA. TRBV21-1 is a documented pseudogene. This CDR3 region has 13 residues. CDR3 sequence: CASSKGGTGELFF. The CDR3 region has the DNA TGTGCCAGCAGCAAGGGGGGCACCGGGGAGCTGTTTTTT.

This clonotype was seen more than once but under ten times. The chain employs TRBV7-2 and TRBJ2-5; a weak D match, TRBD2 (5 bases). Trimming took 6 bases from V and 5 from J, leaving 16 bases between them. Germline loops: CDR1 SGHTA, CDR2 FQGNSA. The CDR3 is 14 residues long. This CDR3 reads CASSYDGNEETQYF. The CDR3 DNA sequence: TGTGCCAGCAGTTACGACGGGAATGAGGAGACCCAGTACTTC.

CDR3 in amino acids: CSAFDRLLAGGGYEQYF. Written as DNA, the CDR3 is TGCAGTGCTTTTGACAGGCTCTTAGCGGGGGGGGGCTACGAGCAGTACTTC. J is TRBJ2-7 and V is TRBV20-1; 11 nucleotides match TRBD2. This CDR3 has 17 amino acids. V lost 5 bases and J lost 3; bases outside the gene matches: 15. From germline, CDR1 is DFQATT and CDR2 SNEGSKA (reference sequence).

This clonotype was observed a handful of times. The rearrangement uses TRBV7-2 and TRBJ1-2; TRBD1 might be the D (6 bases). Germline V gene sequence: CDR1 SGHTA, CDR2 FQGNSA. This CDR3 contains 15 residues. V was shortened by 1 base and J by 7 bases, with 16 bases between the two germline ends. This CDR3 reads CASSLDGGPRVGYTF. Here the CDR3 DNA reads TGTGCCAGCAGCTTAGACGGGGGCCCGAGGGTTGGCTACACCTTC.

V and J are TRBV29-1 and TRBJ2-2; 14 nucleotides agree with TRBD2. V lost 2 bases to trimming and J lost 6 bases; unmatched junction nucleotides: 5. The CDR3 runs 16 residues. Germline assignment: CDR1 SQVTM and CDR2 ANQGSEA. CDR3 in DNA: TGCAGCGTTGAAATCGTGACTAGCGGGAGGGCCGGGGAGCTGTTTTTT. Translating it yields CSVEIVTSGRAGELFF.

V gene TRBV4-3 combines with J gene TRBJ2-7; TRBD1 matches at 11 bases. Germline values: CDR1 LGHNA, CDR2 YSLEER. The CDR3 covers 16 residues. With 0 bases clipped from V and 4 bases from J, the junction kept 5 bases outside the gene matches. The CDR3 is CASSQDRGTGGYEQYF. The CDR3 nucleotides are TGCGCCAGCAGCCAAGATAGGGGGACAGGGGGTTACGAGCAGTACTTC.

This clonotype was counted between two and nine times. This chain links TRBV12-3 or TRBV12-4 with TRBJ1-1, with D tentatively TRBD1 (5 bases). The V end was cut by 5 bases, the J end by 7 bases, with 20 bases between. This CDR3 has 15 residues. The CDR3 loop is CASSDSLRSVYEAFF. In DNA form, the CDR3 reads TGTGCCAGCAGTGACAGTCTCAGATCCGTCTATGAAGCTTTCTTT.

The chain uses TRBV4-3 and TRBJ2-7; no firm D call. Germline CDR1 reads LGHNA; CDR2 reads YSLEER. Between the trimmed V and J ends, which lost 1 base and 6 bases, there was a span of 10 bases. This CDR3 is 13 amino acids long. CDR3 nucleotides: TGCGCCAGCAGCCAAGTGATGGGCGGCGAGCAGTACTTC. It encodes CASSQVMGGEQYF.

In its sample, this clonotype was seen many times. The chain employs TRBV3-1 and TRBJ1-3, with a weak D call TRBD1 (6 bases). V was shortened by 0 bases and J by 4 bases, with 10 bases between the two germline ends. The V gene's germline CDR1 is LGHDT and CDR2 YNNKEL (reference sequence). The CDR3 sequence is 15 residues long. Here the CDR3 reads CASSQEIGQGNTIYF. The CDR3 bases are TGTGCCAGCAGCCAAGAAATAGGACAGGGAAACACCATATATTTT. Looking up the rest from reference TRBV3-1 and TRBJ1-3 gives the full variable domain: DTAVSQTPKYLVTQMGNDKSIKCEQNLGHDTMYWYKQDSKKFLKIMFSYNNKELIINETVPNRFSPKSPDKAHLNLHINSLELGDSAVYFCASSQEIGQGNTIYFGEGSWLTVV.

This clonotype was seen many times. This sequence joins TRBV12-3 or TRBV12-4 and TRBJ1-5; D is unresolved. Trimming took 6 bases from V and 0 from J, leaving 9 bases between them. This CDR3 comprises 14 residues. The CDR3 DNA sequence: TGTGCCAGCAGCCCCACTGATAGCAATCAGCCCCAGCATTTT. This gives the protein CASSPTDSNQPQHF.

This chain links TRBV4-2 with TRBJ2-4; the D is unclear. The CDR3 contains 14 residues. The V end was cut by 4 bases, the J end by 5 bases, with 12 bases between. Germline V gene sequence: CDR1 LGHNA, CDR2 YNFKEQ. The CDR3 loop is CASSRQLVENIQYF. Here the CDR3 DNA reads TGTGCCAGCAGCCGCCAACTTGTCGAAAACATTCAGTACTTC.

V and J are TRBV7-2 and TRBJ2-7; tentatively, D is TRBD1 (5 bases). The germline V gene has CDR1 SGHTA and CDR2 FQGNSA. The CDR3 covers 15 residues. V was pared by 4 bases and J by 3 bases, with 16 bases between. CDR3 nucleotides: TGTGCCAGCAGCTCCTCGCGACAGATGATCTACGAGCAGTACTTC. Encoded protein: CASSSSRQMIYEQYF.

This clonotype was counted only a few times. The CDR3 nucleotides read TGCAGTGCTAGTCTGGGCCCGATTGGGAATGAGCAGTTCTTC. This encodes CSASLGPIGNEQFF. The chain is built from TRBV20-1 and TRBJ2-1; no definite D call. The germline V gene encodes CDR1 DFQATT and CDR2 SNEGSKA (reference sequence). Trimming stripped 3 bases from V and 7 bases from J, with 16 bases between. This CDR3 spans 14 amino acids.

The genes are TRBV19 and TRBJ2-1; possibly TRBD2 for D (6 bases). V shed 3 bases and J shed 6 bases, with 9 bases lying between them. The CDR3 runs to 13 residues. The V gene's germline CDR1 is LNHDA and CDR2 SQIVND (reference sequence). The CDR3 sequence is CASSMARGNEQFF. CDR3 DNA: TGTGCCAGTAGTATGGCGCGGGGCAATGAGCAGTTCTTC.